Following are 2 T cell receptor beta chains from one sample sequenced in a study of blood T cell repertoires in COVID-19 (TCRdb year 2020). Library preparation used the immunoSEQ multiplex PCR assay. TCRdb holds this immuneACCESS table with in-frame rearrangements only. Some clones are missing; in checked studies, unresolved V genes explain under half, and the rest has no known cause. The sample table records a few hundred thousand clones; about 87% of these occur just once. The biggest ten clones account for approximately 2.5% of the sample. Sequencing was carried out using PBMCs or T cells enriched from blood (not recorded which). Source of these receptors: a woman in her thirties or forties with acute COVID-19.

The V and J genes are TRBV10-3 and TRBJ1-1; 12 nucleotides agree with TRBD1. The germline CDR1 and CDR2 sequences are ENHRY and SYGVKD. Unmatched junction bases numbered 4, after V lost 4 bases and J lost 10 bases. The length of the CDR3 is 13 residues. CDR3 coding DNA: TGTGCCATCAGTGTCGGGACAGGGGGCGTAGCTTTCTTT. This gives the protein CAISVGTGGVAFF.

The chain's CDR3 is CASSATGQTYEQYF. The CDR3 coding sequence is TGCGCCAGCAGTGCTACAGGACAGACCTACGAGCAGTACTTC. The chain employs TRBV10-1 and TRBJ2-7, with D perhaps TRBD1 (6 bases). Trimming shortened V by 4 bases and J by 2 bases, and 12 bases separated the two germline ends. Germline CDR1 is WNHNN and CDR2 is SYGVQD (reference sequence). The CDR3 contains 14 residues.